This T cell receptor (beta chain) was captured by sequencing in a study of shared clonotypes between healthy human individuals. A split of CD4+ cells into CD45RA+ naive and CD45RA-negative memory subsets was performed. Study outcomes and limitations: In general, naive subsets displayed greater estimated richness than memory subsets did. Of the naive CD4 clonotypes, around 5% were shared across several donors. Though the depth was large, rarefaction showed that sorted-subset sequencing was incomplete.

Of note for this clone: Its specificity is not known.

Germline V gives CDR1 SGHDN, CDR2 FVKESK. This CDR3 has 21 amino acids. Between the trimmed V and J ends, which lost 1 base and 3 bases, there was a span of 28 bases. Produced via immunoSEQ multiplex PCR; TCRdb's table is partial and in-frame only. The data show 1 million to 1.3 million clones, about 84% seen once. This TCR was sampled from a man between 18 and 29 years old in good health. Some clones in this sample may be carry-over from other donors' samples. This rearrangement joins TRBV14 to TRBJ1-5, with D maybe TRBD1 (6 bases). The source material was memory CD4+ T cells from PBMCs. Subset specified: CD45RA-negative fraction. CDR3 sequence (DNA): TGTGCCAGCAGCCAAGGCGTTGCGACAGGAGGGAGGATCGGTCTCAATCAGCCCCAGCATTTT. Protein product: CASSQGVATGGRIGLNQPQHF.